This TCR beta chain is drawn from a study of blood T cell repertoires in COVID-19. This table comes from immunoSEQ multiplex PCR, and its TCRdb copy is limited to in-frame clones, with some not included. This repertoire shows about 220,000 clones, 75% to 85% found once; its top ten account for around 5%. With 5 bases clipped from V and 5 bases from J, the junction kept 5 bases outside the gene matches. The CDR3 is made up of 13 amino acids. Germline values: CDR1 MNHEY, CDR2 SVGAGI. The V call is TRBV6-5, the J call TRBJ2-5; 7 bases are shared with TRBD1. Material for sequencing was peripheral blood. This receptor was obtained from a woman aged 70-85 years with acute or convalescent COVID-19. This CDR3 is CASSIDRAETQYF. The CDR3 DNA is TGTGCCAGCAGTATAGACAGGGCTGAGACCCAGTACTTC.